One and the same sample provided the 10 T cell receptor beta chains below, sequenced in a study of T cell responses to AZD1222 COVID-19 vaccine. TCRdb keeps only in-frame clones here, not all; method: immunoSEQ multiplex PCR. Of 100,000 to 150,000 clones listed, about nine tenths are singletons. Specimen: peripheral blood, collected on day 0 of AZD1222 vaccination. The source is an adult in good health.

The genes are TRBV7-3 and TRBJ2-3; 7 nucleotides align to TRBD1. This CDR3 spans 14 amino acids. Germline V CDR1 and CDR2: SGHTA, FQGTGA. The V gene end was trimmed by 3 bases and the J gene end by 1 base; junction bases not matched to a gene: 1. The CDR3 reads CASSFQGGTDTQYF. Here the CDR3 DNA reads TGTGCCAGCAGCTTCCAGGGGGGCACAGATACGCAGTATTTT. The full variable domain, completed using reference TRBV7-3 and TRBJ2-3, is GAGVSQTPSNKVTEKGKYVELRCDPISGHTALYWYRQSLGQGPEFLIYFQGTGAADDSGLPNDRFFAVRPEGSVSTLKIQRTERGDSAVYLCASSFQGGTDTQYFGPGTRLTVL.

Details on this clone: The sample holds other DNA sequences that translate to the same CDR3. The CDR3 DNA reads TGTGCCAGTAGTAACCGGAACACCGGGGAGCTGTTTTTT. This sequence encodes CASSNRNTGELFF. The rearrangement joins TRBV19 to TRBJ2-2; D is uncertain. The V gene lost 4 bases and the J gene lost 1 base, with 4 bases spanning the gap. CDR1 and CDR2 (germline): LNHDA, SQIVND (reference sequence). CDR3 size: 13 residues. The complete variable domain, with remaining parts taken from reference TRBV19 and TRBJ2-2, reads DGGITQSPKYLFRKEGQNVTLSCEQNLNHDAMYWYRQDPGQGLRLIYYSQIVNDFQKGDIAEGYSVSREKKESFPLTVTSAQKNPTAFYLCASSNRNTGELFFGEGSRLTVL.

The chain employs TRBV6-1 and TRBJ1-1; D call uncertain. The CDR3 is made up of 14 amino acids. V dropped 2 bases and J dropped 1 base, with 8 bases sitting between them. Germline CDR1 is MNHNS and CDR2 is SASEGT. The CDR3 loop is CASSERAANTEAFF. CDR3 in DNA: TGTGCCAGCAGTGAAAGGGCGGCGAACACTGAAGCTTTCTTT.

CDR3 coding DNA: TGCAGCGTTGAGTTAGCAGCGGGAGGGCCCACCGGGGAGCTGTTTTTT. This sequence encodes CSVELAAGGPTGELFF. The rearrangement links TRBV29-1 to TRBJ2-2, with 10 bases matching TRBD2. V gave up 3 bases and J gave up 4 bases; unmatched junction bases: 8. The CDR3 runs to 16 residues. Germline V lookup: CDR1 SQVTM, CDR2 ANQGSEA.

This chain uses TRBV4-3 with TRBJ2-5; TRBD2 agrees at 12 bases. V trimming: 5 bases; J trimming: 2 bases; junction bases outside the gene matches: 6. This CDR3 is built from 16 residues. Germline lookup yields CDR1 LGHNA and CDR2 YSLEER. The CDR3 loop reads CASSETSGGPQETQYF. Here the CDR3 DNA reads TGCGCCAGCAGCGAGACTAGCGGGGGACCACAAGAGACCCAGTACTTC.

The chain carries TRBV7-8 and TRBJ2-1; weak D call: TRBD2 (6 bases). CDR1 and CDR2 from the germline V gene are SGHVS and FQNEAQ. V was shortened by 5 bases and J by 8 bases, with 13 bases between the two germline ends. The CDR3 has 13 residues. As DNA, the CDR3 is TGTGCCAGCAGCCGGGACTTAGCGTATGAGCAGTTCTTC. It yields the protein CASSRDLAYEQFF.

This rearrangement joins TRBV7-9 to TRBJ1-4; no clear D gene. Germline CDR1 is SEHNR and CDR2 is FQNEAQ (reference sequence). The germline V and J ends were trimmed by 2 bases and 2 bases, with 6 bases remaining between them. The CDR3 spans 14 residues. Written as DNA, the CDR3 is TGTGCCAGCAGCTTACCCTGGACTAATGAAAAACTGTTTTTT. This sequence encodes CASSLPWTNEKLFF.

The chain couples TRBV4-1 to TRBJ2-5; 8 bases line up with TRBD2. This CDR3 comprises 15 residues. Germline V lookup: CDR1 MGHRA, CDR2 YSYEKL. J gave up 5 bases and V 4 bases, and 9 bases lay outside the gene matches. CDR3 DNA: TGCGCCAGCAGCCCGGGAGCGGGGGCCTGGGAGACCCAGTACTTC. Its protein product is CASSPGAGAWETQYF.

The chain carries TRBV7-9 and TRBJ1-1, with D possibly being TRBD1 (6 bases). This CDR3 is built from 16 residues. Trimming pared 5 bases from V and 1 base from J, leaving 17 bases between. Germline V lookup: CDR1 SEHNR, CDR2 FQNEAQ (reference sequence). CDR3 sequence reads: CASSPRGSGRNTEAFF. The CDR3 region has the DNA TGTGCCAGCAGCCCAAGGGGGTCGGGGCGGAACACTGAAGCTTTCTTT.

The CDR3 here is CASSLSRAPQHF. For the CDR3, the DNA is TGTGCCAGCAGTCTCAGTCGGGCGCCCCAGCATTTT. The gene calls are TRBV6-2 or TRBV6-3 and TRBJ1-5, with D unclear. The CDR3 consists of 12 residues. Germline V lookup: CDR1 MNHEY, CDR2 SVGEGT. With 5 bases removed from V and 9 bases from J, the gap between germline ends came to 11 bases.